This T cell receptor (beta chain) was sequenced in a study of blood T cells in healthy people across ages. Study-wide context: Template switching picked up about one barcoded beta molecule for each two T cells.

It was with a sample-barcoded 5' primer and a J-beta primer mix that a second PCR of roughly 6 to 11 cycles was run. Unique molecular identifiers of 12 random nucleotides labeled each cDNA. A single record per CDR3 protein comes from TCRdb applying MiXCR to the 5' RACE reads. The data show approximately 790,000 distinct CDR3 sequences, with roughly 60% seen just once and about a quarter held by the top ten. This TCR derives from a man aged 25 to 40 in good health. The sample taken for sequencing was blood.

CDR3 sequence reads: CASSVSGVVDEQYF. Written as DNA, the CDR3 is TGTGCCAGCAGCGTTAGCGGGGTCGTCGACGAGCAGTACTTC. The V gene is TRBV9, the J gene TRBJ2-7; 8 bases match TRBD2. This CDR3 has 14 amino acids. J lost 5 bases, V lost 2 bases, and 6 bases had no gene match. Germline V gene data show CDR1 as SGDLS and CDR2 as YYNGEE.